What follows are 23 T cell receptor beta chains derived from one specimen sequenced in a study of cytomegalovirus exposure and HLA in healthy donors. In the PCR, 60 Vbeta and 13 Jbeta primers were used. The data were produced by immunoSEQ multiplex PCR, yet TCRdb's version contains in-frame clones alone and is incomplete. There are 230,000 or so clones in the sample; nearly 95% occur only once, and 1.7% lies in the top ten. The specimen sequenced was PBMCs. The receptor set was obtained from a girl aged 2 to 10 in good health and CMV-seronegative.

V gene TRBV5-8 combines with J gene TRBJ2-3; 8 bases map to TRBD2. Unmatched junction bases numbered 3, after V lost 2 bases and J lost 10 bases. This CDR3 is 12 amino acids long. In germline, CDR1 is SGHTS, CDR2 YDEGEE. CDR3 DNA sequence: TGTGCCAGCAGCTTCCTAGCGGGTCCGCAGTATTTT. This sequence encodes CASSFLAGPQYF.

This clone was detected once. This chain joins TRBV4-1 and TRBJ1-4, with D possibly TRBD1 on 6 matching bases. The CDR3 runs 15 residues. Germline values: CDR1 MGHRA, CDR2 YSYEKL. V lost 0 bases and J lost 5, with 10 bases in between. In DNA, the CDR3 is TGCGCCAGCAGCCAAGATGGGGGCGGAAATGAAAAACTGTTTTTT. Protein sequence: CASSQDGGGNEKLFF.

The CDR3 is CASSPTGTGELFF. The CDR3 DNA follows: TGCGCCAGCAGCCCGACAGGGACCGGGGAGCTGTTTTTT. This chain uses TRBV5-1 with TRBJ2-2; 7 nucleotides agree with TRBD1. Germline-derived CDR1 and CDR2 are SGHRS and YFSETQ. CDR3 length equals 13 residues. V was pared by 4 bases and J by 5 bases, with 2 bases of the junction left unmatched.

V usage is TRBV27 and J usage is TRBJ2-7; TRBD1 might be the D (6 bases). Deletions cut 7 bases from V and 7 bases from J, with 20 bases between. This CDR3 has 14 amino acids. Germline V gene lookup returns CDR1 MNHEY and CDR2 SMNVEV (reference sequence). The CDR3 sequence is CASKARQGLHEQYF. DNA of the CDR3: TGTGCCAGCAAGGCCCGGCAGGGGCTCCATGAGCAGTACTTC.

V usage is TRBV11-1 and J usage is TRBJ1-1; D call uncertain. V was pared by 8 bases and J by 0 bases, with 13 bases between. This CDR3 region has 14 residues. In germline, CDR1 is SGHAT, CDR2 FQDESV (reference sequence). The CDR3 loop reads CASSRRNLNTEAFF. CDR3 nucleotide sequence: TGTGCCAGCTCTCGGAGGAACCTGAACACTGAAGCTTTCTTT.

The rearrangement uses TRBV6-5 and TRBJ2-1; 7 nucleotides align to TRBD1. With 6 bases clipped from V and 8 bases from J, the junction kept 7 bases outside the gene matches. Germline V gene sequence: CDR1 MNHEY, CDR2 SVGAGI. The CDR3 has 13 residues. DNA of the CDR3: TGTGCCAGCAGCCGGGGACAGCTCTATGAGCAGTTCTTC. It is translated as CASSRGQLYEQFF.

The rearrangement links TRBV1 to TRBJ2-1; the table's TRBD2 call for D was not verified on the DNA. TRBV1 is assigned pseudogene status. This CDR3 comprises 21 residues. The CDR3 region is CTSSEVVPGLAGGPPYNEQFF. The CDR3 DNA sequence: TGCACCAGCAGCGAGGTCGTACCGGGACTAGCGGGAGGGCCACCCTACAATGAGCAGTTCTTC.

V usage is TRBV6-5 and J usage is TRBJ1-1; no reliable D call. With 1 base removed from V and 1 base from J, the gap between germline ends came to 4 bases. Germline values: CDR1 MNHEY, CDR2 SVGAGI. The CDR3 is 13 residues long. Written as DNA, the CDR3 is TGTGCCAGCAGTTACTGGCCGAACACTGAAGCTTTCTTT. Its protein is CASSYWPNTEAFF.

For the CDR3, the DNA is TGTGCCAGTAGTATCACTAGCGGGAGTACAGATACGCAGTATTTT. It is translated as CASSITSGSTDTQYF. The V gene is TRBV19, the J gene TRBJ2-3; 11 bases map to TRBD2. The junction had 2 bases not matched to a gene; V was cut back by 3 bases and J by 3 bases. The CDR3 totals 15 residues. CDR1 and CDR2 from the germline V gene are LNHDA and SQIVND (reference sequence).

The chain links TRBV19 to TRBJ2-1, with 8 bases aligning to TRBD1. The CDR3 sequence is 14 residues long. Germline V CDR1 and CDR2: LNHDA, SQIVND (reference sequence). The junction had 6 bases not matched to a gene; V was cut back by 7 bases and J by 4 bases. The CDR3 DNA follows: TGTGCCAGTACTAATCAGGGGGCTTACAATGAGCAGTTCTTC. This gives the protein CASTNQGAYNEQFF.

The J gene is TRBJ1-4, the V gene TRBV10-3; 7 bases are shared with TRBD1. The V segment lost 6 bases and the J segment 5 bases; nucleotides outside the gene matches: 15. CDR1 and CDR2 (germline): ENHRY, SYGVKD. The CDR3 is made up of 17 amino acids. CDR3 DNA sequence: TGTGCCATCAGCTCCCCCCCTCGGGACAGCCGAAATGAAAAACTGTTTTTT. Amino acid sequence: CAISSPPRDSRNEKLFF.

The rearrangement joins TRBV5-1 to TRBJ1-6, with 7 bases matching TRBD1. Losses at the gene ends were 8 bases for V and 9 bases for J; bases not matched to a gene: 8. The CDR3 covers 13 residues. Germline-derived CDR1 and CDR2 are SGHRS and YFSETQ. CDR3 DNA sequence: TGCGCCAGGAAGACAGGGAAGGGTTCACCCCTCCACTTT. Its translation: CARKTGKGSPLHF.

In nucleotides, the CDR3 is TGTGCCAGTAGTCTGGGGGACTACTCTGGAAACACCATATATTTT. Translation gives CASSLGDYSGNTIYF. The J gene is TRBJ1-3, the V gene TRBV19; a possible D gene is TRBD1 (5 bases). There are 15 residues in the CDR3. Germline V gives CDR1 LNHDA, CDR2 SQIVND (reference sequence). Trimming shortened V by 5 bases and J by 0 bases, and 11 bases separated the two germline ends.

J is TRBJ2-7 and V is TRBV7-2, with 9 bases identical to TRBD2. V shed 0 bases and J 6 bases; nucleotides not matched to a gene: 3. CDR1 and CDR2 from the germline V gene are SGHTA and FQGNSA. This CDR3 has 14 amino acids. The CDR3 here is CASSLALAGSEQYF. In DNA, the CDR3 is TGTGCCAGCAGCTTAGCCCTAGCGGGAAGCGAGCAGTACTTC.

The rearrangement links TRBV4-1 to TRBJ1-2; TRBD1 might be the D (6 bases). Germline CDR1 MGHRA, CDR2 YSYEKL. Trimming pared 0 bases from V and 4 bases from J, leaving 18 bases between. The CDR3 totals 17 residues. For the CDR3, the DNA is TGCGCCAGCAGCCAAGATACGTCGGAACAGGGCGGCTATGGCTACACCTTC. It yields the protein CASSQDTSEQGGYGYTF.

The chain has TRBV27 and TRBJ1-5, with 11 positions matching TRBD1. The CDR3 has 13 amino acids. V shed 10 bases and J 6 bases; nucleotides not matched to a gene: 5. Germline CDR1 reads MNHEY; CDR2 reads SMNVEV (reference sequence). Here the CDR3 DNA reads TGTGCCACGTCGGACAGGGGGCTTCAGCCCCAGCATTTT. Protein: CATSDRGLQPQHF.

The V gene is TRBV19, the J gene TRBJ1-2; D unresolved. Per germline, CDR1 LNHDA and CDR2 SQIVND (reference sequence). The CDR3 is made up of 15 amino acids. V lost 0 bases and J lost 1, with 9 bases in between. CDR3 loop: CASSIDPGFNYGYTF. CDR3 sequence (DNA): TGTGCCAGTAGTATAGATCCAGGATTTAACTATGGCTACACCTTC.

This clone was detected only once. The CDR3 DNA sequence: TGTGCCAGCACGATGGACAGACCCACAGATACGCAGTATTTT. Its translation: CASTMDRPTDTQYF. The chain combines TRBV28 with TRBJ2-3; TRBD1 is a possible D gene (6 bases). The CDR3 consists of 14 residues. The germline CDR1 and CDR2 sequences are MDHEN and SYDVKM. V was pared by 7 bases and J by 2 bases, with 13 bases between.

The chain couples TRBV27 to TRBJ2-7; the match to TRBD1 covers 10 bases. V gave up 4 bases and J gave up 5 bases; unmatched junction bases: 8. The CDR3 covers 15 residues. Germline V lookup: CDR1 MNHEY, CDR2 SMNVEV (reference sequence). The CDR3 coding sequence is TGTGCCAGCAGTTCCCCCGGACAGGGGGTGGACGAGCAGTACTTC. Translated: CASSSPGQGVDEQYF.

V gene TRBV28 combines with J gene TRBJ1-5; 12 nucleotides agree with TRBD1. Germline assignment: CDR1 MDHEN and CDR2 SYDVKM. With V trimmed by 6 bases and J by 0 bases, 0 bases remained unmatched. CDR3 length equals 15 residues. DNA of the CDR3: TGTGCCAGCAGGGGACAGGGGGCTAGCAATCAGCCCCAGCATTTT. This sequence encodes CASRGQGASNQPQHF.

The V gene is TRBV10-3, the J gene TRBJ2-2; tentative D call: TRBD2 (6 bases). The CDR3 runs to 13 residues. The V and J ends lost 7 bases and 4 bases respectively, with 10 bases between them. Germline V gene lookup returns CDR1 ENHRY and CDR2 SYGVKD. CDR3 residues: CAINPGGTGELFF. The CDR3, as DNA: TGTGCCATCAACCCCGGGGGCACCGGGGAGCTGTTTTTT.

This rearrangement joins TRBV13 to TRBJ2-5; 7 bases are shared with TRBD1. CDR3 size: 15 residues. Trimming removed 4 bases from V and 0 bases from J; junction bases left unmatched: 5. Germline V gene sequence: CDR1 PRHDT, CDR2 FYEKMQ (reference sequence). DNA for the CDR3: TGTGCCAGCAGCTCAATCACAGGGGACCAAGAGACCCAGTACTTC. Translated, it gives CASSSITGDQETQYF.

The V call is TRBV7-6, the J call TRBJ2-5, with D perhaps matching TRBD2 (5 bases). V shed 0 bases and J shed 7 bases, with 9 bases lying between them. This CDR3 region has 13 residues. CDR1 is SGHVS, CDR2 FNYEAQ, per germline. CDR3 sequence reads: CASSLAGGGTQYF. CDR3 coding DNA: TGTGCCAGCAGCTTAGCGGGTGGAGGGACCCAGTACTTC.